This is a list of T cell receptor beta chains from one sample in a study of blood T cells in healthy people across ages. TCRdb passed the 5' RACE reads through MiXCR, listing each CDR3 protein once. The sample consists of some 920,000 distinct CDR3 sequences, roughly 51% of them appearing once. Material for sequencing was blood. These receptors all come from a woman aged 55-70 years in good health. Each CDR3 is given with its conserved first and last residue. The D gene is left open where the match is weak. The size field is filled for only some rows; it gives once, few, many or a size class.

cdr3_nt	cdr3_aa	v_call	j_call	clone_size	d_call
TGTGCCAGCAGTTACTCGAACAAACCGTATTTT	CASSYSNKPYF	TRBV6-2/TRBV6-3	TRBJ2-3	-	-
TGCAGTGCTAGAGCTCGGGACCGCTCAACTAATGAAAAACTGTTTTTT	CSARARDRSTNEKLFF	TRBV20-1	TRBJ1-4	-	-
TGCGCCAGCAGCGGCCCCAGGGGGGTAGAGACCCAGTACTTC	CASSGPRGVETQYF	TRBV4-1	TRBJ2-5	few	-
TGTGCCAGTAGTAAATCTACGGCCGAACATTACAATGAGCAGTTCTTC	CASSKSTAEHYNEQFF	TRBV19	TRBJ2-1	-	-
TGCAGTGCTAGAGCTAACCGAGACTATGGCTACACCTTC	CSARANRDYGYTF	TRBV20-1	TRBJ1-2	-	-
TGTGCCAGCAGTTTCCGGTACCTGGGTGAAGCTTTCTTT	CASSFRYLGEAFF	TRBV28	TRBJ1-1	few	-
TGTGCCACCAGCGGACCGGGACTAGCGATCAATAGGTACGAGCAGTACTTC	CATSGPGLAINRYEQYF	TRBV15	TRBJ2-7	-	TRBD2
TGTGCCAGCAGCCAAGACCACGGGAGGGGTAACGAGCAGTACTTC	CASSQDHGRGNEQYF	TRBV3-1	TRBJ2-7	once	TRBD2
TGTGCCAGCGGCCGGCTAGGGGAAGGTCAGCCCCAGCATTTT	CASGRLGEGQPQHF	TRBV7-9	TRBJ1-5	-	-
TGTGCCAGCAGTTTTTATCTGAACACTGAAGCTTTCTTT	CASSFYLNTEAFF	TRBV12-3/TRBV12-4	TRBJ1-1	-	-
TGTGCCACCAAATCTCCCTCTAGCGGGCTTTACAATGAGCAGTTCTTC	CATKSPSSGLYNEQFF	TRBV12-3/TRBV12-4	TRBJ2-1	few	TRBD2
TGCAGTGCCCCATCGGCTAGCGGGAGTTTTGATACGCAGTATTTT	CSAPSASGSFDTQYF	TRBV20-1	TRBJ2-3	-	TRBD2
TGTGCCAGCAGTGACCAACAGGGATACGAGCAGTACTTC	CASSDQQGYEQYF	TRBV6-5	TRBJ2-7	-	-
TGTGCCAGCAGCCAAGAAAGGGACGGGGAACCGGCTGGGGCCAACGTCCTGACTTTC	CASSQERDGEPAGANVLTF	TRBV3-1	TRBJ2-6	-	-
TGTGCCAGCAGCTCAGGGACTAGCTTTTCTGAGACCCAGTACTTC	CASSSGTSFSETQYF	TRBV11-2	TRBJ2-5	few	TRBD2
TGTGCCAGCAGCTTAGGTTGGTCGGGCTCCTACGAGCAGTACTTC	CASSLGWSGSYEQYF	TRBV7-2	TRBJ2-7	many	-
TGTGCCAGCAACCCACAGGGTTCCTACAATGAGCAGTTCTTC	CASNPQGSYNEQFF	TRBV11-1	TRBJ2-1	-	-
TGTGCCAGCAGTGATAAGCAACCCCAGCATTTT	CASSDKQPQHF	TRBV6-1	TRBJ1-5	-	-
TGCAGCGCACAGAGAACTGGCTCCTACAATGAGCAGTTCTTC	CSAQRTGSYNEQFF	TRBV29-1	TRBJ2-1	few	-
TGTGCCAGCAGTTTCTTCCGGGGTGGCTACGAGCAGTACTTC	CASSFFRGGYEQYF	TRBV27	TRBJ2-7	-	-
TGTGCCAGCTCACTGGGGTTTATGGAGACCCAGTACTTC	CASSLGFMETQYF	TRBV18	TRBJ2-5	-	-
TGCGCCAGCGGCCCGGTAGTTGGGACAGGGGACGAGCAGTACTTC	CASGPVVGTGDEQYF	TRBV4-1	TRBJ2-7	-	TRBD1
TGTGCCAGCAGTTACTCGGTAGCGGGAGCCTACGAGCAGTACTTC	CASSYSVAGAYEQYF	TRBV6-2/TRBV6-3	TRBJ2-7	-	TRBD2
TGTGCCAGCAGTTCAGGGATAGCGGTCTCTTACAATGAGCAGTTCTTC	CASSSGIAVSYNEQFF	TRBV12-3/TRBV12-4	TRBJ2-1	once	-
TGCGCCAGCAGCCAAGGATTGGAGCAAAAAAAGTACTTC	CASSQGLEQKKYF	TRBV4-1	TRBJ2-4	-	-
TGTGCCAGCAGTAGAGGGTGGGACACTGAAGCTTTCTTT	CASSRGWDTEAFF	TRBV6-5	TRBJ1-1	-	-
TGCGCCAGCAGCTTGGGGGACAGGGTAGCCAAAAACATTCAGTACTTC	CASSLGDRVAKNIQYF	TRBV5-1	TRBJ2-4	-	TRBD1
TGTGCCAGCAGCCTAACTAGGGACAATGAGCAGTTCTTC	CASSLTRDNEQFF	TRBV12-3/TRBV12-4	TRBJ2-1	-	-
TGTGCCAGCCGGCCAGGGGGCGAATACGAGCAGTACTTC	CASRPGGEYEQYF	TRBV7-2	TRBJ2-7	few	TRBD1
TGTGCCAGCAGCCAACAACCCAAGTCCGGGACTAGCGGGAGTATCGGGGAGCTGTTTTTT	CASSQQPKSGTSGSIGELFF	TRBV6-1	TRBJ2-2	-	TRBD2
TGTGCCATTCCTAGCCAGGTAGGGCCCTACAATGAGCAGTACTTC	CAIPSQVGPYNEQYF	TRBV7-9	TRBJ2-7	-	-
TGTGCCTGGAGTGTTGGAGGGCAGGGGACCCAGTACTTC	CAWSVGGQGTQYF	TRBV30	TRBJ2-5	-	-
TGTGCCAGCAGTGCCCCAGGCATATATGGCTACACCTTC	CASSAPGIYGYTF	TRBV12-3/TRBV12-4	TRBJ1-2	-	-
TGTGCCAGCAGCTTAGGTTGGGGCGGGGGGCCCTACGAGCAGTACTTC	CASSLGWGGGPYEQYF	TRBV11-2	TRBJ2-7	-	TRBD2
TGCGCCAGCAGCCAAGATAGGGTTGCGGGAGTTGTCGAGCAGTACTTC	CASSQDRVAGVVEQYF	TRBV4-3	TRBJ2-7	-	TRBD2
TGTGCCATCAGTGAGTTTGGTCAGGGGGACTATGGCTACACCTTC	CAISEFGQGDYGYTF	TRBV10-3	TRBJ1-2	-	TRBD1
TGTGCCAGCAGCCTAGCGGGAGACAATGAGCAGTTCTTC	CASSLAGDNEQFF	TRBV27	TRBJ2-1	-	TRBD2
TGTGCCAGCAGTGGAGAAACACGAAATGAAAAACTGTTTTTT	CASSGETRNEKLFF	TRBV25-1	TRBJ1-4	-	-
TGTGCCAGCAGTTTCGACAGGGTGGGGAACACCGGGGAGCTGTTTTTT	CASSFDRVGNTGELFF	TRBV12-3/TRBV12-4	TRBJ2-2	-	TRBD1
TGTGCCATCGCTAAGGGAGGTGGGGACACAGATACGCAGTATTTT	CAIAKGGGDTDTQYF	TRBV10-3	TRBJ2-3	-	-
TGTGCCAGCAAGGGTAGCGGGAGTTCAGGGACCGGGGAGCTGTTTTTT	CASKGSGSSGTGELFF	TRBV6-6	TRBJ2-2	few	TRBD2
TGCGCCAGCAGCGGTCTATATGGCTACACCTTC	CASSGLYGYTF	TRBV4-1	TRBJ1-2	few	-
TGCAGTGCTAGACCCGGACTCTCCCAAACCTACAATGAGCAGTTCTTC	CSARPGLSQTYNEQFF	TRBV20-1	TRBJ2-1	few	-
TGTGCCAGCACCCGAGGAACAGGGCGACAGCCCCAGCATTTT	CASTRGTGRQPQHF	TRBV7-2	TRBJ1-5	few	-
TGTGCCAGCAGCGTGGAGGAACTGGGACAACCTCAAGAGACCCAGTACTTC	CASSVEELGQPQETQYF	TRBV9	TRBJ2-5	-	-
TGTGCCAGCAGCTTAAGGTTCGGAGCGAGGGAGACCCAGTACTTC	CASSLRFGARETQYF	TRBV7-9	TRBJ2-5	few	-
TGTGCCAGCAGTTCCAAAAGCGGGAGGGGTTACAATGAGCAGTACTTC	CASSSKSGRGYNEQYF	TRBV6-2/TRBV6-3	TRBJ2-7	-	TRBD2
TGTGCCAGCAGGCTCACAGGGGTTGGTCTGAACACTGAAGCTTTCTTT	CASRLTGVGLNTEAFF	TRBV25-1	TRBJ1-1	-	TRBD1
TGTGCCACCAGTGGGGAGGGGGCGAATCGCGAGCAGTACTTC	CATSGEGANREQYF	TRBV24-1	TRBJ2-7	few	-
TGTGCCATCAGCATGACTAGCGGGAGGCCGGGGGAGACCCAGTACTTC	CAISMTSGRPGETQYF	TRBV10-3	TRBJ2-5	-	TRBD2
TGCAGTGCGTATACAGGGGTCCTTGCCTACGAGCAGTACTTC	CSAYTGVLAYEQYF	TRBV20-1	TRBJ2-7	-	TRBD1
TGCAGCTTAAGCCGGGACAGGGGGCTCACGGAGACCCAGTACTTC	CSLSRDRGLTETQYF	TRBV29-1	TRBJ2-5	-	TRBD1